The sequence of this T cell receptor (beta chain) was determined in a study of OX40 agonist ivuxolimab in advanced cancers. Study-level results: At 0.1 to 3.0 mg/kg, clonal expansion of CD4+ and CD8+ blood T cells had occurred by week 6. Expanded clones tended on average to be more numerous among CD8+ T cells than CD4+.

TCRdb keeps only in-frame clones here, not all; method: immunoSEQ multiplex PCR. Here the sample spans 65,000 to 80,000 clones, around 83% being singletons. A word on this clone: Its antigen is unknown.

Sequenced here: CD4+ or CD8+ T cells sorted from blood, sampled in a trial of the OX40 agonist ivuxolimab. The receptor was isolated from an adult with an advanced solid tumor such as melanoma, head and neck, liver or kidney cancer.

The CDR3 DNA sequence: TGTGCCAGCAGTTTCGTTTATGGGGACAGGGGCCGGTCGGCCAAAAACATTCAGTACTTC. Protein: CASSFVYGDRGRSAKNIQYF. The rearrangement links TRBV28 to TRBJ2-4, with TRBD1 matching 10 bases. The trim removed 3 bases at V and 1 base at J, leaving 15 bases unmatched. This CDR3 region has 20 residues. Looked up from germline, CDR1 is MDHEN and CDR2 is SYDVKM.